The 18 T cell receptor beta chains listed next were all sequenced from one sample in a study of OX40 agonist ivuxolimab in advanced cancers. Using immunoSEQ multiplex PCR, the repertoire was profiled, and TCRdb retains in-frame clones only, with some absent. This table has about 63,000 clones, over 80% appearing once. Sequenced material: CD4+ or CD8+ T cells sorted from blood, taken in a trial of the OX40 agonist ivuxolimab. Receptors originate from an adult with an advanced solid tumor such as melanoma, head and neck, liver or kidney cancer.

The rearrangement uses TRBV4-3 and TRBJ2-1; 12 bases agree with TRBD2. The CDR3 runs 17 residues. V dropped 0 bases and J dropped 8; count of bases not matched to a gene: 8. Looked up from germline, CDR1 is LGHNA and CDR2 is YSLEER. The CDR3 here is CASSQDRLAGDFDEQFF. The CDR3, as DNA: TGCGCCAGCAGCCAAGATCGACTAGCGGGAGATTTCGATGAGCAGTTCTTC.

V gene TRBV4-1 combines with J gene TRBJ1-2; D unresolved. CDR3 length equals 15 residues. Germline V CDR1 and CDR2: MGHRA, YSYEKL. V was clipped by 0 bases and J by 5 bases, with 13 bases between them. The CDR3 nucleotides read TGCGCCAGCAGCCAAGACGCCGGACCCCCTTATGGCTACACCTTC. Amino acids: CASSQDAGPPYGYTF.

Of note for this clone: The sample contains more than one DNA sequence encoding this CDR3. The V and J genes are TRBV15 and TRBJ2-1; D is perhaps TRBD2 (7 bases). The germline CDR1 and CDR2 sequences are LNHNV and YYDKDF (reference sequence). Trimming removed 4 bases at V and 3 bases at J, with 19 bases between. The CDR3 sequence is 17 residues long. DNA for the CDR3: TGTGCCACCAGCACGGGGAGGGGGGATTGGGGCTACAATGAGCAGTTCTTC. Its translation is CATSTGRGDWGYNEQFF.

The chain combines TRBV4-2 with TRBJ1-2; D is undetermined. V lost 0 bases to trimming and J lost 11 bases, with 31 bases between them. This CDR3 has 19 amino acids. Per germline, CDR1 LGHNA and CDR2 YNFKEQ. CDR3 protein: CASSQDTLSILWLAVGYTF. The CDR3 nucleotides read TGTGCCAGCAGCCAAGATACCCTCTCTATACTATGGTTGGCAGTCGGGTACACCTTC.

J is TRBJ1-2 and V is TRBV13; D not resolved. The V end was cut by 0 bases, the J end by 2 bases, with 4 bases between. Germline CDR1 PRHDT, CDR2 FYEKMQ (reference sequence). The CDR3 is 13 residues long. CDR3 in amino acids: CASSLGQNYGYTF. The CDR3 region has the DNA TGTGCCAGCAGCTTAGGACAGAACTATGGCTACACCTTC.

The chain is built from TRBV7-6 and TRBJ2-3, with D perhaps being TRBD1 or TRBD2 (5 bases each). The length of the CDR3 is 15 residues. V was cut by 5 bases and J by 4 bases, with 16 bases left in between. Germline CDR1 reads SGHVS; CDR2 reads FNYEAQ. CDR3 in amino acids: CASSSSDGAPDTQYF. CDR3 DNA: TGTGCCAGCAGCAGCTCCGACGGGGCCCCAGATACGCAGTATTTT.

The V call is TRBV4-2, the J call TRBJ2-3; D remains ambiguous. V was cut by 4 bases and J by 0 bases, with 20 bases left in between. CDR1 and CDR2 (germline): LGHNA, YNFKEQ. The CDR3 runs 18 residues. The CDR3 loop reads CASSPLLIMAASTDTQYF. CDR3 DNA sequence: TGTGCCAGCAGCCCCCTTTTAATCATGGCCGCTAGCACAGATACGCAGTATTTT.

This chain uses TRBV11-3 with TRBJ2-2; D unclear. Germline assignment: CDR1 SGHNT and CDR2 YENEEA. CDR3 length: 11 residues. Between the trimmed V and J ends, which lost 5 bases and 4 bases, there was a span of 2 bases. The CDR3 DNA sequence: TGTGCCAGCAGCATCACCGGGGAGCTGTTTTTT. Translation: CASSITGELFF.

The CDR3 coding sequence is TGTGCCAGCAGCCCGATCGGAGAGACCCAGTACTTC. Translating it yields CASSPIGETQYF. The V gene is TRBV7-6, the J gene TRBJ2-5; D remains unclear. The CDR3 extends over 12 amino acids. CDR1 is SGHVS and CDR2 is FNYEAQ in the germline V gene. Deletions cut 5 bases from V and 4 bases from J, with 8 bases between.

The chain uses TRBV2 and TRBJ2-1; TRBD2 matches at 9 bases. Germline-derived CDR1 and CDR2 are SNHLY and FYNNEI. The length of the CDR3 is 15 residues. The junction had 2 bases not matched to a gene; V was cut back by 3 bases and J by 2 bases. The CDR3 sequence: CASSDAGGPYNEQFF. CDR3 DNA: TGTGCCAGCAGTGATGCGGGAGGGCCCTACAATGAGCAGTTCTTC.

CDR3 nucleotides: TGTGCCAGCAGCTTAGTAGTTTGGGGGTCCCAAGAGACCCAGTACTTC. Its translation: CASSLVVWGSQETQYF. The genes are TRBV11-2 and TRBJ2-5, with D tentatively TRBD1 or TRBD2 (5 bases each). Germline-derived CDR1 and CDR2 are SGHAT and FQNNGV. Trimming pared 1 base from V and 1 base from J, leaving 13 bases between. The CDR3 sequence is 16 residues long. Combining the CDR3 with reference TRBV11-2 and TRBJ2-5 gives the whole variable domain EAGVAQSPRYKIIEKRQSVAFWCNPISGHATLYWYQQILGQGPKLLIQFQNNGVVDDSQLPKDRFSAERLKGVDSTLKIQPAKLEDSAVYLCASSLVVWGSQETQYFGPGTRLLVL.

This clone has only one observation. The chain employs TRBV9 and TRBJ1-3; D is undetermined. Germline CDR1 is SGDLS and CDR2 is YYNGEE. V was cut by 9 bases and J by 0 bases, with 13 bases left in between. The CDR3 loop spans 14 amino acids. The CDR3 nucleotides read TGTGCCACCGGGATGGGTGCCTCTGGAAACACCATATATTTT. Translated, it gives CATGMGASGNTIYF.

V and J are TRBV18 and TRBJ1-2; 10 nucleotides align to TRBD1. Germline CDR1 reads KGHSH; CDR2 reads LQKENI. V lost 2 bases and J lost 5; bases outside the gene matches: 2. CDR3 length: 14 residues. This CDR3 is CASSPWGQGYGYTF. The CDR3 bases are TGTGCCAGCTCACCATGGGGACAGGGGTATGGCTACACCTTC.

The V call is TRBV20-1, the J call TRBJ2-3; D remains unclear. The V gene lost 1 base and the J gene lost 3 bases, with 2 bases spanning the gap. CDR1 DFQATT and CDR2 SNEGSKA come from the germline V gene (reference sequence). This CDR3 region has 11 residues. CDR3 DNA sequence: TGCAGTGCTAGAGTGACAGATACGCAGTATTTT. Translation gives CSARVTDTQYF.

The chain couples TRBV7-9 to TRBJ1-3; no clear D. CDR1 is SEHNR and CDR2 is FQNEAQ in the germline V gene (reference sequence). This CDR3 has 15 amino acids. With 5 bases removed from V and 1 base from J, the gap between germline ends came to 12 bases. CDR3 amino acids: CASSVSERSGNTIYF. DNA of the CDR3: TGTGCCAGCAGCGTGTCAGAGAGATCTGGAAACACCATATATTTT.

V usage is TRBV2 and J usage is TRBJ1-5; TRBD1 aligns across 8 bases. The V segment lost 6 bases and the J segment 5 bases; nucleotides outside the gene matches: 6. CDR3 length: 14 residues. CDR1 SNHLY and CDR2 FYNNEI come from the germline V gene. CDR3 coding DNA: TGTGCCAGCAGGCGGACAGGGCAGGATCAGCCCCAGCATTTT. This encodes CASRRTGQDQPQHF.

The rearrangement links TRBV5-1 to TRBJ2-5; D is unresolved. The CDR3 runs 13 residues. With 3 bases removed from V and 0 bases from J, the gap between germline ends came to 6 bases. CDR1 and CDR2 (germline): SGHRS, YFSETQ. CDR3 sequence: CASSSLYQETQYF. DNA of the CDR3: TGCGCCAGCAGCTCCTTGTACCAAGAGACCCAGTACTTC.

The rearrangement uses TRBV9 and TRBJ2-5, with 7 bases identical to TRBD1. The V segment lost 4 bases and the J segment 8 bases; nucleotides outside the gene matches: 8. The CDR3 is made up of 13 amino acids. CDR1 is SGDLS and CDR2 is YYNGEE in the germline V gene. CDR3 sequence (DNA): TGTGCCAGCAGCTCAGGACAGGCCTACACCCAGTACTTC. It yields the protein CASSSGQAYTQYF.